A selection of T cell receptor beta chains follows, all from one sample in a study of blood T cell repertoires in COVID-19. Data came from immunoSEQ multiplex PCR; TCRdb stores just in-frame clones and leaves some out. The data hold some 200,000 clones, with under 90% observed a single time. Sequencing used PBMCs or T cells enriched from blood (not recorded which). Every receptor here comes from a woman between 50 and 59 years old who had been exposed to COVID-19. CDR3s include the opening cysteine and the closing phenylalanine or tryptophan. A D gene is named only where the DNA matches it firmly. Clone size, where shown, is once, few, many, or a class for clones that have expanded.

-,TRBV10-1,-,TRBJ2-7,TGCGCCAGCAGTGGCCAGGGCCACGAGCAGTACTTC,CASSGQGHEQYF
-,TRBV6-5,-,TRBJ2-3,TGTGCCAGCAGTCGGACAGATACGCAGTATTTT,CASSRTDTQYF
-,TRBV18,TRBD1,TRBJ2-7,TGTGCCAGCTCACCCCGGCTGACAGGGGGCGAACTCTACGAGCAGTACTTC,CASSPRLTGGELYEQYF
-,TRBV19,TRBD1,TRBJ1-1,TGTGCCAGTCAAAGACAGGGGACGGGGAACACTGAAGCTTTCTTT,CASQRQGTGNTEAFF
-,TRBV7-3,-,TRBJ2-6,TGTGCCAGCAGCTTACTACCGACAGCCTCTGGGGCCAACGTCCTGACTTTC,CASSLLPTASGANVLTF
-,TRBV27,-,TRBJ1-1,TGTGCCAGCAGGGTAGCAGGGATCGGCACTGAAGCTTTCTTT,CASRVAGIGTEAFF
-,TRBV30,-,TRBJ1-1,TGTGCCTCCGGGAGGGGCTTGAACACTGAAGCTTTCTTT,CASGRGLNTEAFF
once,TRBV3-1/TRBV3-2,-,TRBJ2-7,TGTGCCAGCAGCCAAGATCATGCGGGCGGGCAGTACTTC,CASSQDHAGGQYF
once,TRBV19,-,TRBJ2-7,TGTGCCAGTAGTATCGCTCGGTCCGACGAGCAGTACTTC,CASSIARSDEQYF
many,TRBV4-3,-,TRBJ1-5,TGCGCCAGCAGCTCTTGGCGGAGCAATCAGCCCCAGCATTTT,CASSSWRSNQPQHF
-,TRBV14,-,TRBJ1-6,TGTGCCAGCAGCCGCCGTTTAGGGGACAATAATTCACCCCTCCACTTT,CASSRRLGDNNSPLHF
-,TRBV28,-,TRBJ1-1,TGTGCCAGCAGTTTAGGCGGGTGGACTGAAGCTTTCTTT,CASSLGGWTEAFF
-,TRBV14,TRBD1,TRBJ2-7,TGTGCCAGCAGCCAGGCGCCGCCGGGACAGGGGATCTCCTACGAGCAGTACTTC,CASSQAPPGQGISYEQYF
-,TRBV7-9,-,TRBJ2-1,TGTGCCAGCAGCTTATGGACTAAGAACAATGAGCAGTTCTTC,CASSLWTKNNEQFF
once,TRBV4-1,-,TRBJ2-1,TGCGCCAGCAGCCAACCCGCGGGGAGTGAGCAGTTCTTC,CASSQPAGSEQFF
-,TRBV11-2,-,TRBJ2-3,TGTGCCAGCAGCTTAGGGCTTGCAGATACGCAGTATTTT,CASSLGLADTQYF
once,TRBV7-2,TRBD2,TRBJ2-5,TGTGCCAGCAGCCCCCGCGGGAGCTGGGCGGTGCTCCAAGAGACCCAGTACTTC,CASSPRGSWAVLQETQYF
-,TRBV7-9,-,TRBJ2-7,TGTGCCAGCAGTCCCGGGATGCCCTACGAGCAGTACTTC,CASSPGMPYEQYF
-,TRBV11-2,TRBD1,TRBJ1-1,TGTGCCAGCAGCTCCGGGACAGGGGGTTGGTCTGAAGCTTTCTTT,CASSSGTGGWSEAFF
-,TRBV11-2,TRBD1,TRBJ2-7,TGTGCCAGCAGCTTAGACCGGGACAGCTACGAGCAGTACTTC,CASSLDRDSYEQYF
once,TRBV11-2,-,TRBJ2-7,TGTGCCAGCAGCTTAAGGGGTGAAGGGGGGGTGTTCTACGAGCAGTACTTC,CASSLRGEGGVFYEQYF
-,TRBV9,-,TRBJ2-2,TGTGCCAGCAGCGTAGACAGGCGGGGACCCGGGGAGCTGTTTTTT,CASSVDRRGPGELFF
-,TRBV19,-,TRBJ1-6,TGTGCCACCTCGGGAGATCGGCGGTCACCCCTCCACTTT,CATSGDRRSPLHF
-,TRBV18,TRBD1,TRBJ2-7,TGTGCCAGCTCACCACGCAGGGGGTCTTTCTACGAGCAGTACTTC,CASSPRRGSFYEQYF
-,TRBV4-2,-,TRBJ1-1,TGTGCCAGCAGCCAGCAACTTGTGAACACTGAAGCTTTCTTT,CASSQQLVNTEAFF
-,TRBV5-4,TRBD2,TRBJ2-2,TGTGCCAGCAGCTCCGTAGCGGGGGGGCCCACCGGGGAGCTGTTTTTT,CASSSVAGGPTGELFF
-,TRBV9,TRBD1,TRBJ2-5,TGTGCCAGCAGCGCCGGGACAGTCCAAGAGACCCAGTACTTC,CASSAGTVQETQYF
-,TRBV4-3,-,TRBJ1-3,TGCGCCAGCAGCCAAGATCGAGGGGGAAGGAACACCATATATTTT,CASSQDRGGRNTIYF
once,TRBV28,-,TRBJ2-1,TGTGCCAGCAGTTTACGGCAGGGGAAAAACAATGAGCAGTTCTTC,CASSLRQGKNNEQFF
-,TRBV7-2,-,TRBJ1-2,TGTGCCAGCAGCCCGGCCGGGGGGGTCCTAGGGTATGGCTACACCTTC,CASSPAGGVLGYGYTF
-,TRBV13,-,TRBJ1-6,TGTGCCAGCAGCTTAGTCCGTTCACCCCTCCACTTT,CASSLVRSPLHF
-,TRBV1,-,TRBJ2-3,TGCACCAGCAGCCAAGATCGTCGCGGGGGGGCCACAGATACGCAGTATTTT,CTSSQDRRGGATDTQYF
-,TRBV5-4,TRBD1,TRBJ1-2,TGTGCCAGCAGCGTACAGGGGAAGTTCGACTATGGCTACACCTTC,CASSVQGKFDYGYTF
-,TRBV12-5,-,TRBJ2-1,TGTGCTAGTGGTTTGGGTCGGCGGGGAATCGACAATGAGCAGTTCTTC,CASGLGRRGIDNEQFF
once,TRBV11-2,TRBD2,TRBJ2-3,TGTGCCAGCAGCTCTGTGGCGGGGCGGGGGGATACGCAGTATTTT,CASSSVAGRGDTQYF
-,TRBV7-6,-,TRBJ1-3,TGTGCCAGCAGCTTTTTAGGAGGGCGGTTCTCTGGAAACACCATATATTTT,CASSFLGGRFSGNTIYF
-,TRBV3-1/TRBV3-2,-,TRBJ1-4,TGTGCCAGCAGCCAAGGACCCACCAGGGAAAAACTGTTTTTT,CASSQGPTREKLFF
-,TRBV19,-,TRBJ2-5,TGTGCCAGTAGGGACAGCCAAGAGACCCAGTACTTC,CASRDSQETQYF
-,TRBV28,TRBD1,TRBJ1-4,TGTGCCAGCAGTCGGACAGGGGTTAATGAAAAACTGTTTTTT,CASSRTGVNEKLFF
-,TRBV12-3/TRBV12-4,TRBD1,TRBJ1-2,TGTGCCAGCAGCCCGGGACAGATCTATGGCTACACCTTC,CASSPGQIYGYTF
-,TRBV4-3,TRBD2,TRBJ2-7,TGCGCCAGCAGCCCTACTCTAGCGGCGGCCAGCTCCTACGAGCAGTACTTC,CASSPTLAAASSYEQYF